This T cell receptor (beta chain) was retrieved from a study of CD8 T cells in ankylosing spondylitis. This clonotype showed up many times. The antigen is not known. General study points: Typical of ankylosing spondylitis blood, it appeared, was a TCR beta motif of about eight highly homologous variants.

Germline lookup yields CDR1 SGHRS and CDR2 YFSETQ. The germline V and J ends were trimmed by 1 base and 7 bases, with 8 bases remaining between them. The CDR3 loop spans 13 amino acids. Each CDR3 protein is one row after TCRdb ran MiXCR on the 5' RACE reads. Among around 490,000 distinct CDR3 sequences listed, approximately 5% were seen once. This receptor was obtained from a male donor with ankylosing spondylitis. This rearrangement joins TRBV5-1 to TRBJ2-2, with D unresolved. What was sequenced was blood, either unsorted or a sorted T cell fraction (not recorded which). CDR3 nucleotides: TGCGCCAGCAGCTTGCTGGCTCACGGGGAGCTGTTTTTT. It codes for CASSLLAHGELFF.